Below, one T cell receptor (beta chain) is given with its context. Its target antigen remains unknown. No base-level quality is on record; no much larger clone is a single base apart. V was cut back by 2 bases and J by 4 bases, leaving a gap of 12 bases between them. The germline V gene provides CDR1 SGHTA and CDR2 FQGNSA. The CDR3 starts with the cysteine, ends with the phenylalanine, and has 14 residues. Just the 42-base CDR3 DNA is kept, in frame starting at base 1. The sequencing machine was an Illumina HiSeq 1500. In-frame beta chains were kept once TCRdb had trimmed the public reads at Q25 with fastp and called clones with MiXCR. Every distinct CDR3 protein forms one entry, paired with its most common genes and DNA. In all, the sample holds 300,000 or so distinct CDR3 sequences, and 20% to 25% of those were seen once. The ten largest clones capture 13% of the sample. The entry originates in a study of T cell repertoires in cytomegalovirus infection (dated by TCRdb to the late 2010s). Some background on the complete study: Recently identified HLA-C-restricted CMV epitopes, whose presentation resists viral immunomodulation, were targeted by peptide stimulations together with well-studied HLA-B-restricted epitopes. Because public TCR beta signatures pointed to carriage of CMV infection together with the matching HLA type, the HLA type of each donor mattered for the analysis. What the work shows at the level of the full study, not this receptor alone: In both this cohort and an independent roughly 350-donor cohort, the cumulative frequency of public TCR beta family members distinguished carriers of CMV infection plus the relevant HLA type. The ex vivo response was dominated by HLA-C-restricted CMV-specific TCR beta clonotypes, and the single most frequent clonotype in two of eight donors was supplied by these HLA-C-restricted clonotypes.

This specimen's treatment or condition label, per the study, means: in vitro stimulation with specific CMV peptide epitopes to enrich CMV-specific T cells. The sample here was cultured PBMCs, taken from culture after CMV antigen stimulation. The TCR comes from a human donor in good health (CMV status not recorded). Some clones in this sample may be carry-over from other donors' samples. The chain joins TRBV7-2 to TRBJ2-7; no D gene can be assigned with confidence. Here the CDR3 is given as CASSLLDQLYEQYF. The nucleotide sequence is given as TGTGCCAGCAGCTTATTGGACCAATTATACGAGCAGTACTTC.